A selection of T cell receptor beta chains follows, all from one sample in a study of control samples from healthy donors and cancer patients. The method was immunoSEQ multiplex PCR; TCRdb's version includes in-frame clones alone and lacks a portion of them. The table lists approximately 120,000 clones, around 86% of them singletons. Sequences were obtained from blood. These receptors originate from a man in his forties in good health. The CDR3 runs from the conserved cysteine through the conserved F or W. D genes are given only for firm matches. Clone size appears in some rows only: once, few, many, or a class for an expanded clone.

j_call clone_size v_call cdr3_length d_call cdr3_nt cdr3_aa
TRBJ1-6 - TRBV11-2 17 - TGTGCCAGCAGGCCGACGGCCGGGACGCGGAAAAATGAGGCCCTCCACTTT CASRPTAGTRKNEALHF
TRBJ1-2 few TRBV12-3/TRBV12-4 13 - TGTGCCAGCTCATACAGCGGGGGAGGAGGCTACACCTTC CASSYSGGGGYTF
TRBJ1-3 - TRBV5-5 15 - TGTGCCAGCAGCCTCGGGCCTTACTCTGGAAACACCATATATTTT CASSLGPYSGNTIYF
TRBJ1-5 - TRBV6-5 12 TRBD1 TGTGCCAGCAGACTCGGACAGGCCATTACGCATTTT CASRLGQAITHF
TRBJ2-5 - TRBV2 14 TRBD2 TGTGCCAGCAGTGCAATAGCGGGGAAAGAGACCCAGTACTTC CASSAIAGKETQYF
TRBJ1-5 - TRBV30 13 TRBD1 TGTGCCTGGAGTACCCAGGGGGGTCAGCCCCAGCATTTT CAWSTQGGQPQHF
TRBJ2-7 - TRBV30 16 - TGTGCCTGGAGTGTCCCCGGATATGACAGTCGCTACGAGCAGTACTTC CAWSVPGYDSRYEQYF
TRBJ2-7 once TRBV5-5 17 TRBD2 TGTGCCAGCAGCTCGGGACTAGCGGGACTGAGCTCCTACGAGCAGTACTTC CASSSGLAGLSSYEQYF
TRBJ2-1 once TRBV11-2 13 - TGTGCCAGCAGCTCGGGACTCTACAATGAGCAGTTCTTC CASSSGLYNEQFF
TRBJ1-1 - TRBV10-1 13 TRBD1 TGCGCCAGCAGAAGGGACAGAGGCTCTGAAGCTTTCTTT CASRRDRGSEAFF
TRBJ1-5 - TRBV19 16 - TGTGCCAGTAGTACCTGGACAGATCGGATTAATCAGCCCCAGCATTTT CASSTWTDRINQPQHF
TRBJ1-2 - TRBV6-2/TRBV6-3 14 - TGTGCCAGCAGTTACTCGCGGACCATTCCCTCTCACACCTTC CASSYSRTIPSHTF
TRBJ1-2 - TRBV18 13 - TGTGCCAGCTCACCCGGACAAATCTATGGCTACACCTTC CASSPGQIYGYTF
TRBJ2-7 - TRBV12-3/TRBV12-4 12 - TGTGCCAGCAGGGGACAACGTTACGAGCAGTACTTC CASRGQRYEQYF
TRBJ1-4 - TRBV15 15 TRBD1 TGTGCCACCAGCAGAGAGCGCAGGGGGGATGAAAAACTGTTTTTT CATSRERRGDEKLFF
TRBJ2-7 - TRBV25-1 14 TRBD1 TGTGCCAGCAGTGCCGGGACAGGGGGATACGAGCAGTACTTC CASSAGTGGYEQYF
TRBJ1-6 - TRBV6-6 16 TRBD1 TGTGCCAGCAGTACGGGACAGAGCTCCTATAATTCACCCCTCCACTTT CASSTGQSSYNSPLHF
TRBJ2-2 - TRBV7-9 14 - TGTGCCAGCAGCTTATTGCGGGTTTCCGGGGAGCTGTTTTTT CASSLLRVSGELFF
TRBJ1-2 - TRBV6-5 14 TRBD1 TGTGCCAGCAGCCGCACAGGGGAAGGTTATGGCTACACCTTC CASSRTGEGYGYTF
TRBJ2-7 once TRBV7-6 17 TRBD1 TGTGCCAGCAGCTTAGGAGGGGTACAGGGGTTCCCCTACGAGCAGTACTTC CASSLGGVQGFPYEQYF
TRBJ1-2 - TRBV6-5 15 - TGTGCCAGCAGCAGTCCAGGGAGGGGTGACTATGGCTACACCTTC CASSSPGRGDYGYTF
TRBJ1-2 - TRBV6-2/TRBV6-3 14 TRBD1 TGTGCCAGCAGTTACTCTGGACAGGGGAGGGGCTACACCTTC CASSYSGQGRGYTF
TRBJ1-5 - TRBV24-1 12 - TGTGCCACCAGTGATGGGTATCAGCCCCAGCATTTT CATSDGYQPQHF
TRBJ2-7 once TRBV2 15 - TGTGCCAGCAGTGAAAGTGACGGACGGAGTTACGAGCAGTACTTC CASSESDGRSYEQYF
TRBJ2-7 - TRBV27 13 - TGTGCCAGCAGTTTTAACGCCCAAAGTGCGCAGTACTTC CASSFNAQSAQYF
TRBJ2-3 - TRBV21-1 15 - TGTGCCAGCAGCAAAGCGACGGTCCGCACAGATACGCAGTATTTT CASSKATVRTDTQYF
TRBJ2-3 - TRBV2 11 - TGTGCCAGGGGCGGGCAAGATACGCAGTATTTT CARGGQDTQYF
TRBJ2-7 - TRBV4-1 14 - TGCGCCAGCAGCCAAGAGAGGAGCTCCTACGAGCAGTACTTC CASSQERSSYEQYF
TRBJ2-7 - TRBV10-3 14 - TGTGCCATCAGCCGACAAGGAGGGGGGACCGAGCAGTACTTC CAISRQGGGTEQYF
TRBJ1-6 - TRBV21-1 15 - TGTGCCAGCAGCAATCAGTGGGACTATAATTCACCCCTCCACTTT CASSNQWDYNSPLHF
TRBJ2-7 - TRBV7-9 13 - TGTGCCAGCAGCTTGAGGACCGGATACGAGCAGTACTTC CASSLRTGYEQYF
TRBJ1-3 - TRBV18 15 - TGTGCCAGCTCACTGGACATACTCCCGGGAAACACCATATATTTT CASSLDILPGNTIYF
TRBJ2-4 - TRBV9 15 - TGTGCCAGCAGCGCGGCGGGTCAAGCCAAAAACATTCAGTACTTC CASSAAGQAKNIQYF
TRBJ1-2 - TRBV19 13 - TGTGCCAGTAGTATCCGTGGCTACTATGGCTACACCTTC CASSIRGYYGYTF
TRBJ2-2 - TRBV18 15 - TGTGCCAGCTCACCAAGGGGGACGGACACCGGGGAGCTGTTTTTT CASSPRGTDTGELFF
TRBJ2-7 - TRBV9 14 - TGTGCCAGCAGCGCGGGACACGGGCCCTACGAGCAGTACTTC CASSAGHGPYEQYF
TRBJ1-5 - TRBV5-1 13 - TGCGCCAGCAGCTTGGGGGGAGGGCAGCCCCAGCATTTT CASSLGGGQPQHF
TRBJ1-4 - TRBV7-6 15 - TGTGCCAGCAGCTTAGCGGCAGGAGCGAATGAAAAACTGTTTTTT CASSLAAGANEKLFF
TRBJ1-3 - TRBV3-1/TRBV3-2 15 TRBD1 TGTGCCAGCAGCCAAGGCAGGGGGCAAGGAAACACCATATATTTT CASSQGRGQGNTIYF
TRBJ2-7 - TRBV7-8 14 TRBD1 TGTGCCAGCAGCTTAAGACAGGGGAACTACGAGCAGTACTTC CASSLRQGNYEQYF
TRBJ2-1 once TRBV10-3 17 - TGTGCCATCAGTGAGTCGAAAGGGGGGCTCTCCTACAATGAGCAGTTCTTC CAISESKGGLSYNEQFF
TRBJ1-2 - TRBV11-3 15 - TGTGCCAGCAGCTTGGGGATCGGGGGGAACTATGGCTACACCTTC CASSLGIGGNYGYTF
TRBJ2-7 - TRBV12-3/TRBV12-4 13 - TGTGCCAGCAGTTTTGATTTGGACTACGAGCAGTACTTC CASSFDLDYEQYF
TRBJ2-5 - TRBV18 16 TRBD1 TGTGCCAGCTCACCCGACAAGACAGGGGGCGGGGAGACCCAGTACTTC CASSPDKTGGGETQYF
TRBJ2-2 few TRBV5-4 14 - TGTGCCAGCAGCTGGGCCTCGAACACCGGGGAGCTGTTTTTT CASSWASNTGELFF
TRBJ1-5 - TRBV4-2 16 - TGTGCCAGCAGCCAAGATACGGCAGGGGGCAATCAGCCCCAGCATTTT CASSQDTAGGNQPQHF
TRBJ2-3 - TRBV6-4 14 - TGTGCCAGCAGTGGCACCGGGACCTCAGATACGCAGTATTTT CASSGTGTSDTQYF
TRBJ2-3 - TRBV4-3 17 - TGCGCCAGCAGCCAAGATTCTGGCGGGGGCATGGCAGATACGCAGTATTTT CASSQDSGGGMADTQYF
TRBJ2-7 - TRBV25-1 15 - TGTGCCAGCAGTGAAAGGTATGGGGTCTCCTACGAGCAGTACTTC CASSERYGVSYEQYF
TRBJ1-6 - TRBV5-1 17 - TGCGCCAGCAGTCTTCTACCGGGACCCACCTATAATTCACCCCTCCACTTT CASSLLPGPTYNSPLHF
TRBJ1-4 - TRBV29-1 13 TRBD1 TGCAGCGCCGGGGACAGGGCTAATGAAAAACTGTTTTTT CSAGDRANEKLFF
TRBJ2-2 - TRBV6-6 17 TRBD1 TGTGCCAGCAGTCTCGGACAGGGGGCGGCTAACACCGGGGAGCTGTTTTTT CASSLGQGAANTGELFF
TRBJ1-3 - TRBV12-3/TRBV12-4 13 - TGTGCCAGCAGTATAGCTGGGGGAAACACCATATATTTT CASSIAGGNTIYF
TRBJ2-1 - TRBV7-9 17 - TGTGCCAGCAGCTTAGCGAGTAGGACTTTTTCCTACAATGAGCAGTTCTTC CASSLASRTFSYNEQFF
TRBJ2-5 - TRBV18 14 TRBD1 TGTGCCAGCTCACCGGAGACAGGGATGGAGACCCAGTACTTC CASSPETGMETQYF
TRBJ2-7 - TRBV5-6 16 - TGTGCCAGCAGCTTGGCCCCGACGGGGAACCGCTACGAGCAGTACTTC CASSLAPTGNRYEQYF
TRBJ2-5 - TRBV5-1 15 - TGCGCCAGCAGCTTGGGTAGGGCTTCGCTCGAGACCCAGTACTTC CASSLGRASLETQYF
TRBJ2-7 - TRBV7-2 15 - TGTGCCAGCAGCTTCCGCCAGCTGGTCTCCTACGAGCAGTACTTC CASSFRQLVSYEQYF
TRBJ1-1 once TRBV7-8 15 - TGTGCCAGCAGCTTAGTCGGCCGGGGGGCAGGGTCCGCTTTCTTT CASSLVGRGAGSAFF